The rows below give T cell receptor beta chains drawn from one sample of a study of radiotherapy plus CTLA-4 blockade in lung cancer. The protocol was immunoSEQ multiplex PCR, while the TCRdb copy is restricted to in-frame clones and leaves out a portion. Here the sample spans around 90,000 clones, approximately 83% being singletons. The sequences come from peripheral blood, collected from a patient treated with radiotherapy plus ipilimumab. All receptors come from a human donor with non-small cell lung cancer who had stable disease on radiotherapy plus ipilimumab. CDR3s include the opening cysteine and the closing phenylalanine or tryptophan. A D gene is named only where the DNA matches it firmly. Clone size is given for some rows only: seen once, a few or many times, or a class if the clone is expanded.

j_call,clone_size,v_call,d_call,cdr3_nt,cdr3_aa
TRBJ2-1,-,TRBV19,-,TGTGCCACCCATCCCGGGACCCTTGCGGGTGAGCAGTTCTTC,CATHPGTLAGEQFF
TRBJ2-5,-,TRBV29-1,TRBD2,TGCAGCGTTGACAGGGAGGGCGAGACCCAGTACTTC,CSVDREGETQYF
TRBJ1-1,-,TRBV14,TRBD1,TGTGCCAGCAGCCAAGGACAGGGCACTGAAGCTTTCTTT,CASSQGQGTEAFF
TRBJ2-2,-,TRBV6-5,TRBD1,TGTGCCAGCAGGACCAGGACAGGGGGGTCCGGGGAGCTGTTTTTT,CASRTRTGGSGELFF
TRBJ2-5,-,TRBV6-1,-,TGTGCCAGCAGTGAAGTAAGGTACTTAGAGACCCAGTACTTC,CASSEVRYLETQYF
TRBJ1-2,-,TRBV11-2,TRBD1,TGTGCCAGCCCAACGGGGGACAGTTATGGCTACACCTTC,CASPTGDSYGYTF
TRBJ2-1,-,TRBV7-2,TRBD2,TGTGCCAGCAGCTCCCCTGGCGGGGGACGCTCCTACAATGAGCAGTTCTTC,CASSSPGGGRSYNEQFF
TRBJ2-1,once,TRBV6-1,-,TGTGCCAGCTTCCCGAGAACGGGGGCCGCCAATGAGCAGTTCTTC,CASFPRTGAANEQFF
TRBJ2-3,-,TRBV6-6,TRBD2,TGTGCCAGCAGGATAGCGGGAGAAGGAGATACGCAGTATTTT,CASRIAGEGDTQYF
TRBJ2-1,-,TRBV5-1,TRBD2,TGCGCCAGCAGCGCCGGGACTACCTACAATGAGCAGTTCTTC,CASSAGTTYNEQFF
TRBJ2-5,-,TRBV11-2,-,TGTGCCAGCAGATGGAGAGGCGGTCAGGAGACCCAGTACTTC,CASRWRGGQETQYF
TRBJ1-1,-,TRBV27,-,TGTGCCAGCAGTTTGGCAGGGACGAGAGGCACTGAAGCTTTCTTT,CASSLAGTRGTEAFF
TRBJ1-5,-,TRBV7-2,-,TGTGCCAGCAGTGAGGCTCAAAAGGGAGGATCCTTCAATCAGCCCCAGCATTTT,CASSEAQKGGSFNQPQHF
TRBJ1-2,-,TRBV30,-,TGTGCCTTCCTAATCGGGCGCGGGGCAGGGACATATGGCTACACCTTC,CAFLIGRGAGTYGYTF
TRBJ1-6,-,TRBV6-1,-,TGTGCCAGCAGTGAAGGCATGGGAAATTCACCCCTCCACTTT,CASSEGMGNSPLHF
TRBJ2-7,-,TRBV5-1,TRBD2,TGCGCCAGCAGCTTAGCGGGAGCCGGACGCGAGCAGTACTTC,CASSLAGAGREQYF
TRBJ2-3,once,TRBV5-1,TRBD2,TGCGCCAGCAGCATCTTAGCGGGAGGGACAGATACGCAGTATTTT,CASSILAGGTDTQYF
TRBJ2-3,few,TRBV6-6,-,TGTGCCAGCAGTTTGGGACGGGGGGCGCGGTACGATACGCAGTATTTT,CASSLGRGARYDTQYF
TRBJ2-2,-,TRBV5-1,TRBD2,TGCGCCAGCAGCTGGACTAGCGGGGGGACGAACACCGGGGAGCTGTTTTTT,CASSWTSGGTNTGELFF
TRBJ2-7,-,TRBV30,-,TGTGCCTGCCAGGGGCCGGACGTCGAGCAGTACTTC,CACQGPDVEQYF
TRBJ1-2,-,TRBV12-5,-,TGTGCTAGTGGTTTGGGGCCCCAGGAGGGAGGCTACACCTTC,CASGLGPQEGGYTF
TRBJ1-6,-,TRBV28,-,TGTGCCAGCAGTTCTGGGGGGCCCGCTGTCCTCCACTTT,CASSSGGPAVLHF
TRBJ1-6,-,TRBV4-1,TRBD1,TGCGCCAGCAGCCTCTCGGACAGGGATAATTCACCCCTCCACTTT,CASSLSDRDNSPLHF
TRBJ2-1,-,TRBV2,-,TGTGCCAGCATCACTTACAATGAGCAGTTCTTC,CASITYNEQFF
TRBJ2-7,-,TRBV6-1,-,TGTGCCAGCAGTCACTCCTACGAGCAGTACTTC,CASSHSYEQYF
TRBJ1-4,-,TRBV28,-,TGTGCCATTGGACAAAGGGAAAAACTGTTTTTT,CAIGQREKLFF
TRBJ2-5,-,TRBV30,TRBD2,TGTGCCTGGAGTGTGTTAGCGGGGGGGGAGACCCAGTACTTC,CAWSVLAGGETQYF
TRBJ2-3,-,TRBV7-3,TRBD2,TGTGCCAGCAGCTTAGGCGGGGGGGCTGGAGATACGCAGTATTTT,CASSLGGGAGDTQYF
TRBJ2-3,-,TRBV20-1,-,TGCAGTGCTGACCTCACAGATACGCAGTATTTT,CSADLTDTQYF
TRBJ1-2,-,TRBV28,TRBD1,TGTGCCAGCAGTTCCCTGACAGGGAACTATGGCTACACCTTC,CASSSLTGNYGYTF
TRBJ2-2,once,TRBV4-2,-,TGTGCCAGCAGGAGTTCAGGAGTCGGGGAGCTGTTTTTT,CASRSSGVGELFF
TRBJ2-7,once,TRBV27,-,TGTGCCAGCAGAGTGGGTTACGAGCAGTACTTC,CASRVGYEQYF
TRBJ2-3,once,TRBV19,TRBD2,TGTGCCAGTAGTTTTCTGACTAGCGGGGGCACAGATACGCAGTATTTT,CASSFLTSGGTDTQYF
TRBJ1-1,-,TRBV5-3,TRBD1,TGTGCCAGAAGCGCCGTAGACAGGGGGAACACTGAAGCTTTCTTT,CARSAVDRGNTEAFF
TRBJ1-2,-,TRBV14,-,TGTGCCAGCAGCCAAGGGCAACCTCTTTCATATGGCTACACCTTC,CASSQGQPLSYGYTF
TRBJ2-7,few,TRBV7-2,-,TGTGCCAGCAGCTTAACCGAATACGAGCAGTACTTC,CASSLTEYEQYF
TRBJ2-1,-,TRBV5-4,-,TGTGCCAGCAGCTTAAGTCAGCATGAGCAGTTCTTC,CASSLSQHEQFF
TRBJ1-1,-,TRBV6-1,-,TGTGCCAGCAGTGACGGTCGCACTGAAGCTTTCTTT,CASSDGRTEAFF
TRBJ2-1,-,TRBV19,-,TGTGCCAGTAGTATCTACAATGAGCAGTTCTTC,CASSIYNEQFF
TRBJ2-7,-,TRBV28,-,TGTGCCAGCGGATTCCCGAACGAGCAGTACTTC,CASGFPNEQYF
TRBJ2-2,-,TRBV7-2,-,TGTGCCAGCAGCTCGAGTCTAGGAAGAAACGCCGGGGAGCTGTTTTTT,CASSSSLGRNAGELFF
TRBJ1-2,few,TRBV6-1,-,TGTGCCAGCAGTGAAACACAGAACTATGGCTACACCTTC,CASSETQNYGYTF
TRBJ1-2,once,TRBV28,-,TGTGCCAGCAGTTTTATGCGGCCAGAATGGAATGGCTACACCTTC,CASSFMRPEWNGYTF
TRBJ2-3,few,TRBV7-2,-,TGTGCCAGCGCCCTAGGGGGACGGGATACGCAGTATTTT,CASALGGRDTQYF
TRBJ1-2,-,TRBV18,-,TGTGCCAGCTCGCTGGTGGAGGGTCATGGCTACACCTTC,CASSLVEGHGYTF
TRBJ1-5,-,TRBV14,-,TGTGCCAGCAGCCGCGTACGACGGCCCCAGCCCCAGCATTTT,CASSRVRRPQPQHF
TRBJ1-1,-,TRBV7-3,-,TGTGCCAGCAGCCTCGCCTCAGGGTCCATGAACACTGAAGCTTTCTTT,CASSLASGSMNTEAFF
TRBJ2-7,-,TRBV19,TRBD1,TGTGCCAGTCTAGGGCCGTCCGGGACAGGGGTCCACGAGCAGTACTTC,CASLGPSGTGVHEQYF
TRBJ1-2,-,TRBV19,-,TGTGCCAGTACGTTGGGCACCGAAAACTATGGCTACACCTTC,CASTLGTENYGYTF
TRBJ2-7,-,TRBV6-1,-,TGTGCCAGCAGTGAAGAGTACATGCCCTCCTACGAGCAGTACTTC,CASSEEYMPSYEQYF
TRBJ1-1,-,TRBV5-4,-,TGTGCCAGCAGCTCAACAGGGAGAACTGAAGCTTTCTTT,CASSSTGRTEAFF
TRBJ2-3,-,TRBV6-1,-,TGTGCCAGCAGTCCCACCTCTTCTAGCACAGATACGCAGTATTTT,CASSPTSSSTDTQYF
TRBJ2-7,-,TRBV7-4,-,TGTGCCAGCAGCTTTATAGTGCCGGGACCCCGACAATTCCCGCGGGAGCAGTACTTC,CASSFIVPGPRQFPREQYF
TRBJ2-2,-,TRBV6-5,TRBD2,TGTGCCAGTGAAGCGGGGGCCGCGAACACCGGGGAGCTGTTTTTT,CASEAGAANTGELFF
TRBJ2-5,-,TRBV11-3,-,TGTGCCAGCAGCTTAGGTATCGGCAGCCAAGAGACCCAGTACTTC,CASSLGIGSQETQYF